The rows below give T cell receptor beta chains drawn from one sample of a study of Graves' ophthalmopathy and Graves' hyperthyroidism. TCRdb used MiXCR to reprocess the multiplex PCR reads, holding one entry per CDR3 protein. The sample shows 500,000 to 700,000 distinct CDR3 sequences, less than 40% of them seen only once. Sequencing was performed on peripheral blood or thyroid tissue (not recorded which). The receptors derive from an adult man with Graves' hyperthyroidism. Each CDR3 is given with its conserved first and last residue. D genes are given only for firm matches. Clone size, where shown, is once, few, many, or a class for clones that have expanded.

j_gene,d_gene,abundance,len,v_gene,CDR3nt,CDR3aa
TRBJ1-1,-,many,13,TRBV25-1,TGTGCCAGCAGTGAAGGGGCGGGCACTGAAGCTTTCTTT,CASSEGAGTEAFF
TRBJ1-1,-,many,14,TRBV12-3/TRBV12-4,TGTGCCAGCAGACCGACAGGTATAAACACTGAAGCTTTCTTT,CASRPTGINTEAFF
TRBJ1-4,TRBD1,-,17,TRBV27,TGTGCCAGCAGTTTATCGGCGACAGGGGGACCTAATGAAAAACTGTTTTTT,CASSLSATGGPNEKLFF
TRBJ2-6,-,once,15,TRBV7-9,TGTGCCAGCAGCTTATGGGGAGCTGGGGCCAACGTCCTGACTTTC,CASSLWGAGANVLTF
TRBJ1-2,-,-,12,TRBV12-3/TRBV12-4,TGTGCCAGCAGCCCCGCTTATTATGGCTACACCTTC,CASSPAYYGYTF
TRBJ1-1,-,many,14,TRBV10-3,TGTGCCATCAGGATCGACAGCGGAGACACTGAAGCTTTCTTT,CAIRIDSGDTEAFF
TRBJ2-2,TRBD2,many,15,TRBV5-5,TGTGCCAGCAGGGGACTAGCGGAAAACACCGGGGAGCTGTTTTTT,CASRGLAENTGELFF
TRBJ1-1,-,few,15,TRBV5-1,TGCGCCAGCAGCTTGTCGTCGAGGGGGAACACTGAAGCTTTCTTT,CASSLSSRGNTEAFF
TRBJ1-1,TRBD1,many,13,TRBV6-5,TGTGCCAGCGGATCAGGGGGCAGGACTGAAGCTTTCTTT,CASGSGGRTEAFF
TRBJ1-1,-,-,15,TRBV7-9,TGTGCCAGCAGCTTAGGAGGTACTTTCAACACTGAAGCTTTCTTT,CASSLGGTFNTEAFF
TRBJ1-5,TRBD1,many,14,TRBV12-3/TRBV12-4,TGTGCCAGCAGACTTCAGGGGGGCAATCAGCCCCAGCATTTT,CASRLQGGNQPQHF
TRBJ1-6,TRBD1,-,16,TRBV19,TGTGCCAGTCAAAGCAGGGGACAGGGGATGTGGTCACCCCTCCACTTT,CASQSRGQGMWSPLHF
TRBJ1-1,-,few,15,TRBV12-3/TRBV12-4,TGTGCCAGCAGTTTAAGGGGTAGAATGAACACTGAAGCTTTCTTT,CASSLRGRMNTEAFF
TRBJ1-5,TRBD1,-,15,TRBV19,TGTGCCAGTAGTATACGGACAGGGGGGCTAGAGACCCAGCATTTT,CASSIRTGGLETQHF
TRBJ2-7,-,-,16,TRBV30,TGTGCCTGGAGTCTTAAGGATACCCTCTTCCACTACGAGCAGTACTTC,CAWSLKDTLFHYEQYF
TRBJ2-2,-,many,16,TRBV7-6,TGTGCCAGCAGCTTAGCAGCAGGGGGGGTCCCCGGGGAGCTGTTTTTT,CASSLAAGGVPGELFF
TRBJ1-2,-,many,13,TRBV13,TGTGCCAGCACCCCGGGACTTCCCTATGGCTACACCTTC,CASTPGLPYGYTF
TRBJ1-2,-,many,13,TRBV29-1,TGCAGCGTTGAAGCCATGGGGGTCTATGGCTACACCTTC,CSVEAMGVYGYTF
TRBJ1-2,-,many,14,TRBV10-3,TGTGCCATCAGGAGCCACGGGACCGATTATGGCTACACCTTC,CAIRSHGTDYGYTF
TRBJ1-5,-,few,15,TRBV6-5,TGTGCCAGCAGCGGATTTTTGAGCGGCAATCAGCCCCAGCATTTT,CASSGFLSGNQPQHF
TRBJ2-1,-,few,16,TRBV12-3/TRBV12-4,TGTGCCAGCAGCCCGCACGGAAGACCCTCCTACAATGAGCAGTTCTTC,CASSPHGRPSYNEQFF
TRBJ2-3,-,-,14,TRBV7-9,TGTGCCAGCAGCTTAACGTGGGGCACAGATACGCAGTATTTT,CASSLTWGTDTQYF
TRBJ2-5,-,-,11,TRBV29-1,TGCAGTTTGCCAGGCAGAGAGACCCAGTACTTC,CSLPGRETQYF
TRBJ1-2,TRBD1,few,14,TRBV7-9,TGTGCCAGCAGCTTAGCACAGGGGAAGGATGGCCACACCTTC,CASSLAQGKDGHTF
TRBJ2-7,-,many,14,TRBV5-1,TGCGCCAGCAGACCGGGACCGAGCTCCTACGAGCAGTACTTC,CASRPGPSSYEQYF
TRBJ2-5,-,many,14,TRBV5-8,TGTGCCAGCAGCCCGTGGGGAAGCCAAGAGACCCAGTACTTC,CASSPWGSQETQYF
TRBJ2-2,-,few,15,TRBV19,TGTGCCAGTAGTAATGGGGGACGGGCCACCGGGGAGCTGTTTTTT,CASSNGGRATGELFF
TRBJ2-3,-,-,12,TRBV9,TGTGCCAGCAGCGAATCTACAGATACGCAGTATTTT,CASSESTDTQYF
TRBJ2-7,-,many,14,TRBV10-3,TGTGCCATCAGCGACCAAGGAGGCCAGAACGAGCAGTACTTC,CAISDQGGQNEQYF
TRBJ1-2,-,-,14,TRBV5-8,TGTGCCAGCAGCGCGGCCCCCCGGGAGTATGGCTACACCTTC,CASSAAPREYGYTF
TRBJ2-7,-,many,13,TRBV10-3,TGTGCCATCAGTGAGGAGGGGTGGACCGAGCAGTACTTC,CAISEEGWTEQYF
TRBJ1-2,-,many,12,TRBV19,TGTGCCAGCCAGAAGTCGGACTATGGCTACACCTTC,CASQKSDYGYTF
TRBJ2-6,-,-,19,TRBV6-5,TGTGCCAGCAGTTACTCTCGAGGCCCAACCCCACCTGGGGCCAACGTCCTGACTTTC,CASSYSRGPTPPGANVLTF